Given below is one TCR beta chain in context. Its matching antigen is unknown. Documented time point: blood 4 weeks post-SBRT, at nephrectomy. Specified treatment: 15 Gy SBRT to primary tumor, nephrectomy 4 weeks later. The tumor was a clear cell renal cell carcinoma. V gave up 4 bases and J gave up 1 base; unmatched junction bases: 4. The length of the CDR3 is 16 residues. Germline CDR1 reads SGHAT; CDR2 reads FQNNGV. This sample is part of a study of radiation and T cells in renal cell carcinoma. Produced via immunoSEQ multiplex PCR; TCRdb's table is partial and in-frame only. The table includes about 83,000 clones, roughly 85% detected once. Study conclusions and caveats: Pretreatment tumor biopsies were lacking, so baseline clonotypes are unknown.

The starting material was blood, obtained from a patient whose treatment included radiotherapy and nephrectomy. The chain is built from TRBV11-2 and TRBJ1-1; 12 bases map to TRBD1. The receptor was isolated from a woman aged 55-75 years with renal cell carcinoma. The CDR3 loop reads CASSYRDRGPNTEAFF. DNA of the CDR3: TGTGCCAGCAGCTATCGGGACAGGGGGCCGAACACTGAAGCTTTCTTT. The whole variable domain, remainder taken from reference TRBV11-2 and TRBJ1-1, is EAGVAQSPRYKIIEKRQSVAFWCNPISGHATLYWYQQILGQGPKLLIQFQNNGVVDDSQLPKDRFSAERLKGVDSTLKIQPAKLEDSAVYLCASSYRDRGPNTEAFFGQGTRLTVV.